The 12 T cell receptor beta chains below were found in one sample sequenced in a study of shared T cell receptors in the human thymus. The data were produced by immunoSEQ multiplex PCR, yet TCRdb's version contains in-frame clones alone and is incomplete. The data contain over 650,000 clones, about 90% of them singletons. This sample was shared with a second study, whose subject was human thymus T cells.

The sequencing input was thymocytes. These TCRs come from a boy under two years old with a congenital heart defect.

This clone came up a few times. The V and J genes are TRBV6-1 and TRBJ2-2, with TRBD1 matching 7 bases. CDR1 MNHNS and CDR2 SASEGT come from the germline V gene. Losses at the gene ends were 6 bases for V and 5 bases for J; bases not matched to a gene: 6. The CDR3 runs to 14 residues. CDR3 in DNA: TGTGCCAGCAGGCGGACAGGAGCAACCGGGGAGCTGTTTTTT. Translated, it gives CASRRTGATGELFF.

The chain links TRBV20-1 to TRBJ2-1, with no clear D. V was cut by 5 bases and J by 9 bases, with 8 bases left in between. Germline V lookup: CDR1 DFQATT, CDR2 SNEGSKA (reference sequence). The length of the CDR3 is 10 residues. The CDR3 loop is CSAPSVEQFF. The CDR3 nucleotides read TGCAGTGCTCCCAGCGTTGAGCAGTTCTTC.

The CDR3 DNA reads TGTGCCAGCAGTCCCCTGACAGGAGACCCCTACGAGCAGTACTTC. Translated: CASSPLTGDPYEQYF. The chain combines TRBV7-2 with TRBJ2-7; the D gene is possibly TRBD1 (6 bases). The CDR3 runs 15 residues. CDR1 is SGHTA, CDR2 FQGNSA, per germline. The germline V and J ends were trimmed by 6 bases and 2 bases, with 17 bases remaining between them.

This clone has a handful of counts. This chain links TRBV9 with TRBJ2-3; D perhaps matches TRBD1 (5 bases). Germline loops: CDR1 SGDLS, CDR2 YYNGEE. Trimming stripped 3 bases from V and 4 bases from J, with 12 bases between. CDR3 length: 14 residues. In DNA form, the CDR3 reads TGTGCCAGCAGCGCTTCAGGGTTGGCAGATACGCAGTATTTT. Encoded protein: CASSASGLADTQYF.

CDR3 sequence (DNA): TGCGCCAGCAGCCCAATGACGGGACAGTCCCAGGGGGGAGGCGGCTACACCTTC. Encoded protein: CASSPMTGQSQGGGGYTF. The chain combines TRBV5-1 with TRBJ1-2; 7 nucleotides agree with TRBD1. After removal of 4 bases from V and 8 bases from J, the junction contained 23 bases not matched to a gene. The germline V gene encodes CDR1 SGHRS and CDR2 YFSETQ. This CDR3 has 18 residues.

This chain joins TRBV5-5 and TRBJ1-2; tentatively, D is TRBD1 (6 bases). The CDR3 consists of 14 residues. CDR1 and CDR2 from the germline V gene are SGHKS and YYEKEE (reference sequence). V lost 3 bases and J 8 bases, leaving 17 bases between the germline ends. The CDR3: CASSSYGQNRGYTF. The DNA of the CDR3 is TGTGCCAGCAGCTCCTACGGACAGAATAGGGGCTACACCTTC. Filled out from reference TRBV5-5 and TRBJ1-2, the complete variable domain reads DAGVTQSPTHLIKTRGQQVTLRCSPISGHKSVSWYQQVLGQGPQFIFQYYEKEERGRGNFPDRFSARQFPNYSSELNVNALLLGDSALYLCASSSYGQNRGYTFGSGTRLTVV.

This sequence joins TRBV5-4 and TRBJ1-1; D is unresolved. CDR3 size: 15 residues. The V end lost 7 bases, the J end lost 4 bases, and 20 bases lay between the germline ends. The germline gives CDR1 SGHNT, CDR2 YYREEE (reference sequence). DNA for the CDR3: TGTGCCAGCCGCCGCGAGGGCAGGAATAGCACTGAAGCTTTCTTT. It is translated as CASRREGRNSTEAFF. Complete variable domain (other parts from reference TRBV5-4 and TRBJ1-1): ETGVTQSPTHLIKTRGQQVTLRCSSQSGHNTVSWYQQALGQGPQFIFQYYREEENGRGNFPPRFSGLQFPNYSSELNVNALELDDSALYLCASRREGRNSTEAFFGQGTRLTVV.

The CDR3, as DNA: TGTGCCAGCAGCAAAGGTAGCCTAAGTCGAGGCTACACCTTC. Protein: CASSKGSLSRGYTF. The rearrangement uses TRBV21-1 and TRBJ1-2. TRBV21-1 is deemed a pseudogene. The CDR3 sequence is 14 residues long.

The CDR3: CASSPGQGGGSEKLFF. The CDR3, as DNA: TGTGCCAGCAGCCCGGGACAGGGGGGAGGAAGTGAAAAACTGTTTTTT. This sequence joins TRBV5-6 and TRBJ1-4; 11 nucleotides align to TRBD1. CDR1 and CDR2 from the germline V gene are SGHDT and YYEEEE. The CDR3 extends over 16 amino acids. V dropped 4 bases and J dropped 7; count of bases not matched to a gene: 9.

V usage is TRBV7-9 and J usage is TRBJ1-2, with 8 bases fitting TRBD1. CDR1 SEHNR and CDR2 FQNEAQ come from the germline V gene (reference sequence). The CDR3 sequence is 16 residues long. V lost 5 bases, J lost 4 bases, and 12 bases stayed unmatched. This CDR3 is CASSTPSTGGFYGYTF. The CDR3 region has the DNA TGTGCCAGCAGCACCCCCTCCACAGGGGGATTCTATGGCTACACCTTC.

The rearrangement joins TRBV2 to TRBJ2-2, with D possibly being TRBD1 (6 bases). The germline gives CDR1 SNHLY, CDR2 FYNNEI. The CDR3 spans 13 residues. The V gene lost 6 bases and the J gene lost 6 bases, with 11 bases spanning the gap. CDR3 bases: TGTGCCAGCAGCGAACAGGGTCCCGGGGAGCTGTTTTTT. It translates to CASSEQGPGELFF.

This sequence joins TRBV11-2 and TRBJ1-2; TRBD1 aligns across 8 bases. This CDR3 contains 15 residues. CDR1 is SGHAT and CDR2 is FQNNGV in the germline V gene. V lost 6 bases and J lost 8; bases outside the gene matches: 14. The CDR3 DNA reads as TGTGCCAGCAGGGTAACCGGACAGGGTGGTTGGGGCTACACCTTC. Translated, it gives CASRVTGQGGWGYTF.